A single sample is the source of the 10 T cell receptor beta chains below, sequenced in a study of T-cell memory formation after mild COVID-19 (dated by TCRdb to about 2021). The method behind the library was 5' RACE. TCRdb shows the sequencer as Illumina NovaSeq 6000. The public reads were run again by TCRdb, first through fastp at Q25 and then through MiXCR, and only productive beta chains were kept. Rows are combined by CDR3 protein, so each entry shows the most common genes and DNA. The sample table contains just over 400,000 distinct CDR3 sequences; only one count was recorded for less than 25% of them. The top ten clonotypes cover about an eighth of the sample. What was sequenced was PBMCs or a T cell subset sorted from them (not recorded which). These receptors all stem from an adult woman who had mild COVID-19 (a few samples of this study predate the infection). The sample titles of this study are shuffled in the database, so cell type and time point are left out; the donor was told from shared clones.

The CDR3 region is CASSKGQVNYGYTF. The CDR3 DNA reads TGTGCCAGCAGTAAGGGACAGGTTAACTATGGCTACACCTTC. The rearrangement links TRBV27 to TRBJ1-2, with 8 bases matching TRBD1. Germline V gene data show CDR1 as MNHEY and CDR2 as SMNVEV (reference sequence). The CDR3 length is 14 residues. Trimming removed 5 bases from V and 1 base from J; junction bases left unmatched: 3.

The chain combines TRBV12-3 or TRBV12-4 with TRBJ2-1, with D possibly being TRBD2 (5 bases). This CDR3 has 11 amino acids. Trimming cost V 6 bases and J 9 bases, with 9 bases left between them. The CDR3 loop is CASRGVGEQFF. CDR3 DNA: TGTGCCAGCAGGGGAGTCGGTGAGCAGTTCTTC.

The CDR3 sequence: CASSLDLGRASGYTF. The CDR3 region has the DNA TGTGCCAGCAGCTTAGATCTAGGCAGGGCCAGTGGCTACACCTTC. The V gene is TRBV7-2, the J gene TRBJ1-2, with D possibly matching TRBD1 (5 bases). The CDR3 has 15 residues. The germline V gene has CDR1 SGHTA and CDR2 FQGNSA. Trimming removed 1 base from V and 7 bases from J, with 16 bases in between.

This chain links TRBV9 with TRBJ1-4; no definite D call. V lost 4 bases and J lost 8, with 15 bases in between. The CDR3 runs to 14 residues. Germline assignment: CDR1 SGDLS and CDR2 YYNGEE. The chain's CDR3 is CASSSSPGSEKLFF. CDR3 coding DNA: TGTGCCAGCAGCTCCTCGCCAGGCAGCGAAAAACTGTTTTTT.

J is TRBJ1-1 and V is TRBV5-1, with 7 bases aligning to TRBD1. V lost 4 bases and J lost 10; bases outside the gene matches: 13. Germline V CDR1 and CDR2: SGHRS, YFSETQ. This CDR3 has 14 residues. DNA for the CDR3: TGCGCCAGCAGCCCGGGACAGTTGAACCTTGGAGCTTTCTTT. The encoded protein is CASSPGQLNLGAFF.

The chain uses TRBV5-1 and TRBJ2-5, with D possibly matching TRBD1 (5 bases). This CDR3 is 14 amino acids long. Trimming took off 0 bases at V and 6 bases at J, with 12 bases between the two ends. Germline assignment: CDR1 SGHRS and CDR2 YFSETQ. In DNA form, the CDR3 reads TGCGCCAGCAGCTTGGCGGCTATGGGGCAGACCCAGTACTTC. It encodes CASSLAAMGQTQYF. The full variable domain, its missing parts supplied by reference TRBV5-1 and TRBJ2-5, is KAGVTQTPRYLIKTRGQQVTLSCSPISGHRSVSWYQQTPGQGLQFLFEYFSETQRNKGNFPGRFSGRQFSNSRSEMNVSTLELGDSALYLCASSLAAMGQTQYFGPGTRLLVL.

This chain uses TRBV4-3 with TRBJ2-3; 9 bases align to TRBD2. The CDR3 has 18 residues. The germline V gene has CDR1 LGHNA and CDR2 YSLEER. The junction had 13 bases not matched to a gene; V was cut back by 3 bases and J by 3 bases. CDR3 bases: TGCGCCAGCAGCCAGTGGTACGGTAGCGGGAGATCGACAGATACGCAGTATTTT. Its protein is CASSQWYGSGRSTDTQYF.

CDR3 sequence (DNA): TGCAGCGTTCGCGCCAATGAGCAGTTCTTC. It translates to CSVRANEQFF. V gene TRBV29-1 combines with J gene TRBJ2-1; D gene uncertain. Germline V CDR1 and CDR2: SQVTM, ANQGSEA. With 5 bases removed from V and 6 bases from J, the gap between germline ends came to 5 bases. This CDR3 has 10 amino acids.

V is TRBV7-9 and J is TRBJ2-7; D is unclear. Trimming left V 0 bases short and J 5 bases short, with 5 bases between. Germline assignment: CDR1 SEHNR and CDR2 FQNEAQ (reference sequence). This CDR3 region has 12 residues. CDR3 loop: CASSLARNEQYF. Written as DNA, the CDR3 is TGTGCCAGCAGCTTAGCCAGGAACGAGCAGTACTTC.

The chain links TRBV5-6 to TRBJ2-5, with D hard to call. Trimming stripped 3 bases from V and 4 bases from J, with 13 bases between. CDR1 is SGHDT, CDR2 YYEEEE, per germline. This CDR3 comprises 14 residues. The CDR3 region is CASSSMTEVETQYF. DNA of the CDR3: TGTGCCAGCAGCTCGATGACGGAAGTAGAGACCCAGTACTTC. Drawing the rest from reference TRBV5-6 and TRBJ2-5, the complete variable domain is DAGVTQSPTHLIKTRGQQVTLRCSPKSGHDTVSWYQQALGQGPQFIFQYYEEEERQRGNFPDRFSGHQFPNYSSELNVNALLLGDSALYLCASSSMTEVETQYFGPGTRLLVL.